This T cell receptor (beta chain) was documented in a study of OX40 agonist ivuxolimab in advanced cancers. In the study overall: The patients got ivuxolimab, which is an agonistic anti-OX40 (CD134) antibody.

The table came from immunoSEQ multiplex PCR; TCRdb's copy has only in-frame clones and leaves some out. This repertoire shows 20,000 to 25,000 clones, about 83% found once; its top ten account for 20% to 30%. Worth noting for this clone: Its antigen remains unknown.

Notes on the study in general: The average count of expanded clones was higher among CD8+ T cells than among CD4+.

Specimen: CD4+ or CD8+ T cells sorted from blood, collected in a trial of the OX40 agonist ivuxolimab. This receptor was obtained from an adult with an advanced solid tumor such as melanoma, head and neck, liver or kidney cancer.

The CDR3 nucleotides read TGTGCCAGCAGCTTAAGCAGGGGGATTGGGGGCAATCAGCCCCAGCATTTT. Its protein product is CASSLSRGIGGNQPQHF. The chain couples TRBV5-6 to TRBJ1-5; TRBD1 matches 7 bases. The CDR3 is 17 residues long. The germline gives CDR1 SGHDT, CDR2 YYEEEE. Trimming took 2 bases from V and 2 from J; bases not matched to a gene: 10.